This T cell receptor beta chain was found in a study of monozygotic twins with inflammatory bowel disease. Study-level findings and limits: In the analysis, different T cell subtypes could not be told apart.

For every donor, one blood sample of approximately 2.5 ml was drawn. This CDR3 has 16 residues. Amplification used two nested PCRs: approximately 15 cycles, then about 9 cycles, on TCRalpha/TCRbeta cDNA. For each CDR3 protein, TCRdb gives one entry from its re-call of the 5' RACE reads, without DNA. The sample has 350,000 to 500,000 distinct CDR3 sequences. Regarding this clonotype: Its antigen remains unidentified.

The sequence derives from a human donor with ulcerative colitis or Crohn's disease, or a healthy co-twin of an affected twin (not recorded which). The V gene is TRBV12-3 or TRBV12-4, the J gene TRBJ1-5; the D call of TRBD1 rests on TCRdb alone, since no DNA is present to check it. The sample was blood. This CDR3 reads CASSLEAGLGNQPQHF.